A selection of T cell receptor beta chains follows, all from one sample in a study of cytomegalovirus exposure and HLA in healthy donors. Sequencing was performed with immunoSEQ multiplex PCR; in TCRdb, only in-frame clones are kept and a portion is missing. The repertoire holds approximately 280,000 clones, with around 85% as singletons. Sequenced input: PBMCs. These receptors were obtained from a woman aged 18-35 years in good health and CMV-seronegative. Both conserved end residues are part of each CDR3. The D gene is left open where the match is weak. Where a row states a size, it is once, few, many or the class of an expanded clone; other rows omit it.

v_call: TRBV6-1
j_call: TRBJ1-5
d_call: NA
clone_size: NA
cdr3_nt: TGTGCCAGCAGTGAATCGGGTATGGCCCAGCCCCAGCATTTT
cdr3_aa: CASSESGMAQPQHF

v_call: TRBV6-5
j_call: TRBJ2-1
d_call: NA
clone_size: NA
cdr3_nt: TGTGCCAGCAGTTACTCGGAGGGGTACAATGAGCAGTTCTTC
cdr3_aa: CASSYSEGYNEQFF

v_call: TRBV5-1
j_call: TRBJ1-2
d_call: NA
clone_size: NA
cdr3_nt: TGCGCCAGCAGCTTTTCGGGGGACTATGGCTACACCTTC
cdr3_aa: CASSFSGDYGYTF

v_call: TRBV12-2
j_call: TRBJ2-3
d_call: NA
clone_size: NA
cdr3_nt: TGTGCAAGTCGCTACCCGCCTAGCGGAATGAGCACAGATACGCAGTATTTT
cdr3_aa: CASRYPPSGMSTDTQYF

v_call: TRBV10-3
j_call: TRBJ2-7
d_call: TRBD1
clone_size: once
cdr3_nt: TGTGCCATCAGTGAGTCGACAGGGAACTCCTACGAGCAGTACTTC
cdr3_aa: CAISESTGNSYEQYF

v_call: TRBV29-1
j_call: TRBJ2-3
d_call: TRBD2
clone_size: NA
cdr3_nt: TGCAGCGTGGACAGGACTAGCGGGAGCACAGATACGCAGTATTTT
cdr3_aa: CSVDRTSGSTDTQYF

v_call: TRBV19
j_call: TRBJ1-2
d_call: TRBD1
clone_size: NA
cdr3_nt: TGTGCCAGTAGTACGACGGACAGGGAGGATGGCTACACCTTC
cdr3_aa: CASSTTDREDGYTF

v_call: TRBV9
j_call: TRBJ2-7
d_call: TRBD1
clone_size: NA
cdr3_nt: TGTGCCAGCAGCGTATCTGGGACAGGGGCCTACGAGCAGTACTTC
cdr3_aa: CASSVSGTGAYEQYF

v_call: TRBV20-1
j_call: TRBJ1-2
d_call: TRBD1
clone_size: NA
cdr3_nt: TGCAGGACGGACAGGGGTTGGGGCTACACCTTC
cdr3_aa: CRTDRGWGYTF

v_call: TRBV5-1
j_call: TRBJ2-5
d_call: NA
clone_size: NA
cdr3_nt: TGCGCCAGCAGCTTGGAAGGGACAACACAAGAGACCCAGTACTTC
cdr3_aa: CASSLEGTTQETQYF

v_call: TRBV2
j_call: TRBJ1-1
d_call: TRBD1
clone_size: NA
cdr3_nt: TGTGCCAGCAGGGACAGGGCGAGCACTGAAGCTTTCTTT
cdr3_aa: CASRDRASTEAFF

v_call: TRBV9
j_call: TRBJ1-1
d_call: NA
clone_size: NA
cdr3_nt: TGTGCCAGCAGCCTTGCCTCCACAGGGACTGAAGCTTTCTTT
cdr3_aa: CASSLASTGTEAFF

v_call: TRBV6-5
j_call: TRBJ2-1
d_call: NA
clone_size: NA
cdr3_nt: TGTGCCAGCAAAGCGGACTCCTACAATGAGCAGTTCTTC
cdr3_aa: CASKADSYNEQFF

v_call: TRBV9
j_call: TRBJ2-3
d_call: TRBD2
clone_size: NA
cdr3_nt: TGTGCCAGCAGCGTAGGACTAGCGGGGGATACGCAGTATTTT
cdr3_aa: CASSVGLAGDTQYF

v_call: TRBV5-1
j_call: TRBJ2-7
d_call: TRBD1
clone_size: NA
cdr3_nt: TGCGCCAGCAGCACCACCCGGGACAGGGGATACGAGCAGTACTTC
cdr3_aa: CASSTTRDRGYEQYF

v_call: TRBV7-2
j_call: TRBJ1-4
d_call: NA
clone_size: NA
cdr3_nt: TGTGCCAGCAGCCCGCGATTAGCGACTAATGAAAAACTGTTTTTT
cdr3_aa: CASSPRLATNEKLFF

v_call: TRBV6-6
j_call: TRBJ1-2
d_call: TRBD1
clone_size: once
cdr3_nt: TGTGCCAGCAGTTCATCGTGGACAGGGGCTAACTATGGCTACACCTTC
cdr3_aa: CASSSSWTGANYGYTF

v_call: TRBV29-1
j_call: TRBJ1-2
d_call: TRBD1
clone_size: NA
cdr3_nt: TGCAGCGTTGAAGATCGGGCACAGGGGGCTGGCTACACCTTC
cdr3_aa: CSVEDRAQGAGYTF

v_call: TRBV14
j_call: TRBJ1-2
d_call: TRBD1
clone_size: once
cdr3_nt: TGTGCCAGCAGCCCCTCATTTAGCCGGACAGGACCGCTCACCTTC
cdr3_aa: CASSPSFSRTGPLTF

v_call: TRBV10-3
j_call: TRBJ2-5
d_call: NA
clone_size: once
cdr3_nt: TGTGCCATCAGTGGTCGTACAGACCCCCAAGAGACCCAGTACTTC
cdr3_aa: CAISGRTDPQETQYF

v_call: TRBV6-1
j_call: TRBJ2-5
d_call: NA
clone_size: NA
cdr3_nt: TGTGCCGTACGGGAGTCCCCACAAGAGACCCAGTACTTC
cdr3_aa: CAVRESPQETQYF

v_call: TRBV30
j_call: TRBJ1-5
d_call: TRBD1
clone_size: NA
cdr3_nt: TGTGCCTGGAGTCCCGGACAGGGCACAGAGCCCCAGCATTTT
cdr3_aa: CAWSPGQGTEPQHF

v_call: TRBV27
j_call: TRBJ2-1
d_call: NA
clone_size: once
cdr3_nt: TGTGCCAGCAGTTTAGCGGTAGGCCTCAATGAGCAGTTCTTC
cdr3_aa: CASSLAVGLNEQFF

v_call: TRBV5-1
j_call: TRBJ2-7
d_call: TRBD2
clone_size: NA
cdr3_nt: TGCGCCAGCAGCTTGGTCCTCGGGAGGGCCGAGTACGAGCAGTACTTC
cdr3_aa: CASSLVLGRAEYEQYF

v_call: TRBV27
j_call: TRBJ2-7
d_call: NA
clone_size: NA
cdr3_nt: TGTGCCAGCAGTTTATCGGGCCGCAGAAAATACGAGCAGTACTTC
cdr3_aa: CASSLSGRRKYEQYF

v_call: TRBV11-1
j_call: TRBJ2-7
d_call: NA
clone_size: few
cdr3_nt: TGTGCCAGCAGCCGAGACTCCTACGAGCAGTACTTC
cdr3_aa: CASSRDSYEQYF

v_call: TRBV9
j_call: TRBJ2-7
d_call: TRBD2
clone_size: few
cdr3_nt: TGTGCCAGCAGCGTGACTAGCGGGCGCTCCTACGAGCAGTACTTC
cdr3_aa: CASSVTSGRSYEQYF

v_call: TRBV4-3
j_call: TRBJ2-7
d_call: NA
clone_size: few
cdr3_nt: TGCGCCAGCAGCCAACGAACAGGGAACTACGAGCAGTACTTC
cdr3_aa: CASSQRTGNYEQYF

v_call: TRBV28
j_call: TRBJ1-5
d_call: NA
clone_size: NA
cdr3_nt: TGTGCCAGCAGTGGGGGGGCCACCAATCAACCCCAGCATTTT
cdr3_aa: CASSGGATNQPQHF

v_call: TRBV2
j_call: TRBJ2-7
d_call: NA
clone_size: few
cdr3_nt: TGTGCCAGCAGCGTAACAGGGTACGAGCAGTACTTC
cdr3_aa: CASSVTGYEQYF

v_call: TRBV6-1
j_call: TRBJ2-1
d_call: NA
clone_size: NA
cdr3_nt: TGTGCCAGCAGTGAATGGTCTAGCGCAAAAGGGGATGAGCAGTTCTTC
cdr3_aa: CASSEWSSAKGDEQFF

v_call: TRBV4-2
j_call: TRBJ2-1
d_call: NA
clone_size: NA
cdr3_nt: TGTGCCAGCAGCCAAACTACCTTGAAATACAATGAGCAGTTCTTC
cdr3_aa: CASSQTTLKYNEQFF

v_call: TRBV6-4
j_call: TRBJ1-4
d_call: TRBD1
clone_size: NA
cdr3_nt: TGTGCCAGCAGCCGACAGGGGAGGACCGGGGGGGAAAAACTGTTTTTT
cdr3_aa: CASSRQGRTGGEKLFF

v_call: TRBV4-3
j_call: TRBJ1-5
d_call: NA
clone_size: NA
cdr3_nt: TGCGCCAGCAGCCAAGATCCAGGCCAGCCCCAGCATTTT
cdr3_aa: CASSQDPGQPQHF

v_call: TRBV11-2
j_call: TRBJ1-1
d_call: NA
clone_size: NA
cdr3_nt: TGTGCCCTTACCCCCCTTACTAACACTGAAGCTTTCTTT
cdr3_aa: CALTPLTNTEAFF

v_call: TRBV7-2
j_call: TRBJ2-2
d_call: NA
clone_size: once
cdr3_nt: TGTGCCAGCAGCTTAGCACAGGAGAACACCGGGGAGCTGTTTTTT
cdr3_aa: CASSLAQENTGELFF

v_call: TRBV7-2
j_call: TRBJ2-7
d_call: TRBD2
clone_size: NA
cdr3_nt: TGTGCCAGCAGCCTCTTCCCTGCGGGAGGGCCTGTCGAGCAGTACTTC
cdr3_aa: CASSLFPAGGPVEQYF

v_call: TRBV6-5
j_call: TRBJ2-7
d_call: TRBD1
clone_size: NA
cdr3_nt: TGTGCCAGCAGCCCGACAGGGCCCTACGAGCAGTACTTC
cdr3_aa: CASSPTGPYEQYF

v_call: TRBV18
j_call: TRBJ1-6
d_call: TRBD1
clone_size: NA
cdr3_nt: TGTGCCAGCTCTAATGAGGGGGCTTATAATTCACCCCTCCACTTT
cdr3_aa: CASSNEGAYNSPLHF

v_call: TRBV6-1
j_call: TRBJ2-7
d_call: NA
clone_size: once
cdr3_nt: TGTGCCAGCAGTGCGGGGTACGAGCAGTACTTC
cdr3_aa: CASSAGYEQYF

v_call: TRBV7-2
j_call: TRBJ2-5
d_call: TRBD2
clone_size: NA
cdr3_nt: TGTGCCAGCAGCTTACTAGCGGGAGTTAACCAAGAGACCCAGTACTTC
cdr3_aa: CASSLLAGVNQETQYF

v_call: TRBV7-9
j_call: TRBJ1-2
d_call: NA
clone_size: NA
cdr3_nt: TGTGCCAGCAGCTCCCGCTATAGGGGAGGGAAGGATGGCTACACCTTC
cdr3_aa: CASSSRYRGGKDGYTF

v_call: TRBV7-9
j_call: TRBJ2-5
d_call: TRBD2
clone_size: few
cdr3_nt: TGTGCCAGCGGGGGACTAGCGGGGGAGACCCAGTACTTC
cdr3_aa: CASGGLAGETQYF

v_call: TRBV29-1
j_call: TRBJ2-3
d_call: TRBD2
clone_size: NA
cdr3_nt: TGCAGAGTGGGGGGCTTAGCGGGGCTCACAGATACGCAGTATTTT
cdr3_aa: CRVGGLAGLTDTQYF

v_call: TRBV6-5
j_call: TRBJ1-5
d_call: NA
clone_size: NA
cdr3_nt: TGTGCCAGCAGTTACTCAAAGGAGGATCAGCCCCAGCATTTT
cdr3_aa: CASSYSKEDQPQHF

v_call: TRBV5-1
j_call: TRBJ1-1
d_call: NA
clone_size: NA
cdr3_nt: TGCGCCAGCACCTCTTGGGGCAAGAACACTGAAGCTTTCTTT
cdr3_aa: CASTSWGKNTEAFF

v_call: TRBV28
j_call: TRBJ1-2
d_call: TRBD1
clone_size: NA
cdr3_nt: TGTGCCAGCAGCTTGGGACCTGACAGGGCTAACTATGGCTACACCTTC
cdr3_aa: CASSLGPDRANYGYTF

v_call: TRBV4-3
j_call: TRBJ1-2
d_call: NA
clone_size: NA
cdr3_nt: TGCGCCAGCAGCCCACAGGGACTATATGGCTACACCTTC
cdr3_aa: CASSPQGLYGYTF

v_call: TRBV5-1
j_call: TRBJ1-3
d_call: NA
clone_size: once
cdr3_nt: TGCGCCAGCAGCTTGGCGTCAGGGGATGGAAACACCATATATTTT
cdr3_aa: CASSLASGDGNTIYF

v_call: TRBV6-1
j_call: TRBJ1-1
d_call: NA
clone_size: NA
cdr3_nt: TGTGCCAGCAGTAAGGTGAGGATGGACACTGAAGCTTTCTTT
cdr3_aa: CASSKVRMDTEAFF

v_call: TRBV30
j_call: TRBJ2-2
d_call: TRBD1
clone_size: NA
cdr3_nt: TGTGCCTGGAGGGGCAGAACAGGGGCTGGGGAGCTGTTTTTT
cdr3_aa: CAWRGRTGAGELFF

v_call: TRBV28
j_call: TRBJ1-1
d_call: NA
clone_size: NA
cdr3_nt: TGTGCCAGCAGTTTATTCCAGGTCGAGGAAGCTTTCTTT
cdr3_aa: CASSLFQVEEAFF

v_call: TRBV7-7
j_call: TRBJ2-2
d_call: TRBD2
clone_size: NA
cdr3_nt: TGTGCCAGCAGCTTAGGACTAGCGGGAGCCGGGGAGCTGTTTTTT
cdr3_aa: CASSLGLAGAGELFF

v_call: TRBV5-6
j_call: TRBJ2-3
d_call: TRBD2
clone_size: NA
cdr3_nt: TGTGCCAGCAGCTTAGTTCTAGCGGGGACTAGCACAGATACGCAGTATTTT
cdr3_aa: CASSLVLAGTSTDTQYF

v_call: TRBV2
j_call: TRBJ1-5
d_call: NA
clone_size: NA
cdr3_nt: TGTGCCAGCAGTGACCAAGGTCTTACGGGACAGCCCCAGCATTTT
cdr3_aa: CASSDQGLTGQPQHF

v_call: TRBV30
j_call: TRBJ1-3
d_call: NA
clone_size: NA
cdr3_nt: TGTGCCTGGCACGACGCGCAGGTGCCCCTTACAACCTCTGGAAACACCATATATTTT
cdr3_aa: CAWHDAQVPLTTSGNTIYF

v_call: TRBV5-1
j_call: TRBJ1-2
d_call: TRBD1
clone_size: NA
cdr3_nt: TGCGCCAGCAGCTTGGGAGGAGGGGGCCATGGCTACACCTTC
cdr3_aa: CASSLGGGGHGYTF

v_call: TRBV11-1
j_call: TRBJ1-6
d_call: NA
clone_size: NA
cdr3_nt: TGTGCCAGCAGCTTAGGGCACAGGTATAATTCACCCCTCCACTTT
cdr3_aa: CASSLGHRYNSPLHF

v_call: TRBV7-9
j_call: TRBJ2-7
d_call: NA
clone_size: few
cdr3_nt: TGTGCCAGCAGCTTTGGCGCGGGGAAATACGAGCAGTACTTC
cdr3_aa: CASSFGAGKYEQYF